The clone carrying this T cell receptor (beta chain) was detected ten times or more. The target antigen is unknown. The data were obtained in a study of T cell repertoires in cytomegalovirus infection. V dropped 4 bases and J dropped 2 bases, with 8 bases sitting between them. The CDR3 is 13 residues long. Germline loops: CDR1 SGHVS, CDR2 FQNEAQ. In TCRdb, the reads were re-called with MiXCR into one record per CDR3 protein. The sample contains around 430,000 distinct CDR3 sequences, approximately 46% of which appear only once. Study-level findings and limits: CMV carriers with the relevant HLA were identified by cumulative public TCR beta family frequency.

This specimen consisted of cultured PBMCs, obtained from culture after CMV antigen stimulation. The chain employs TRBV7-8 and TRBJ2-5, with no clear D. The TCR sequence derives from a human donor in good health (CMV status not recorded). Some clones in this sample may be carry-over from other donors' samples. CDR3 loop: CASSYDQQETQYF. The CDR3 bases are TGTGCCAGCAGCTACGACCAGCAAGAGACCCAGTACTTC.